Included here is one T cell receptor (beta chain) sequence, with context. Its antigen remains unknown. This entry belongs to a study of regulatory dendritic cells for organ transplantation. Study-wide results and limits: Regulatory dendritic cells appeared to expand memory CD8+ clones less than mature ones. Memory CD8+ T cells were the most oligoclonal; naive cells were highly diverse. Alloreactive memory CD8+ T cell pools varied considerably between individuals.

Sorted subsets were CFSE-labeled and cultured less than six days with allogeneic dendritic cells. FACS sorted CD4+ or CD8+ T cells into CD45RA+ naive and CD45RO+ memory. Germline V gene data show CDR1 as KGHSH and CDR2 as LQKENI. The germline V and J ends were trimmed by 2 bases and 5 bases, with 7 bases remaining between them. The CDR3 has 13 residues. Sequenced by immunoSEQ multiplex PCR; TCRdb stores in-frame clones only, minus some. The sample has about 20,000 clones, over 75% seen once; the top ten hold around 0.26%. Sequencing was carried out using naive CD4+ T cells from blood cultured with dendritic cells. Subset reported: CD45RA+ naive T cells. The chain couples TRBV18 to TRBJ2-1, with D unresolved. The origin of this receptor is a human donor in good health. The CDR3 reads CASSPSRDNEQFF. The CDR3 DNA reads as TGTGCCAGCTCACCATCCCGGGACAATGAGCAGTTCTTC.